Following are 23 T cell receptor beta chains from one sample sequenced in a study of cytomegalovirus exposure and HLA in healthy donors. The PCR contained 60 Vbeta and 13 Jbeta primers. TCRdb's table, derived via immunoSEQ multiplex PCR, lists solely in-frame clones and lacks some. The data contain approximately 180,000 clones, around 80% of them singletons. Material for sequencing was PBMCs. Source of these receptors: a man aged 25 to 45 in good health and CMV-seropositive.

The gene calls are TRBV30 and TRBJ2-1; D gene unclear. The germline CDR1 and CDR2 sequences are GTSNPN and SVGIG (reference sequence). V was clipped by 3 bases and J by 0 bases, with 12 bases between them. CDR3 length: 15 amino acids. CDR3 region: CAWRTGSYSYNEQFF. The CDR3 nucleotides read TGTGCCTGGAGAACCGGGTCCTACTCCTACAATGAGCAGTTCTTC.

This rearrangement joins TRBV6-5 to TRBJ1-6, with D unclear. This CDR3 contains 12 residues. Germline V gene sequence: CDR1 MNHEY, CDR2 SVGAGI. Deletions cut 4 bases from V and 9 bases from J, with 7 bases between. The CDR3, as DNA: TGTGCCAGCAGTTCCGGAGGTTCACCCCTCCACTTT. Protein product: CASSSGGSPLHF.

In this sample, this clone turned up a few times. The J gene is TRBJ2-1, the V gene TRBV5-1; possibly TRBD1 for D (6 bases). V lost 1 base to trimming and J lost 8 bases, with 13 bases between them. This CDR3 has 14 amino acids. CDR1 and CDR2 (germline): SGHRS, YFSETQ. The CDR3 is CASSLPTGRDEQFF. The DNA for the CDR3 is TGCGCCAGCAGCTTGCCGACAGGCCGGGATGAGCAGTTCTTC.

The V and J genes are TRBV15 and TRBJ1-4; 9 positions match TRBD1. Germline assignment: CDR1 LNHNV and CDR2 YYDKDF (reference sequence). This CDR3 has 15 residues. Unmatched junction bases numbered 7, after V lost 6 bases and J lost 5 bases. For the CDR3, the DNA is TGTGCCACCAGTGAGGGGGACAGGGCAAATGAAAAACTGTTTTTT. It specifies CATSEGDRANEKLFF.

This chain links TRBV28 with TRBJ2-7, with D tentatively TRBD1 (7 bases). Trimming removed 2 bases from V and 9 bases from J, with 17 bases in between. Germline V gives CDR1 MDHEN, CDR2 SYDVKM. The CDR3 length is 14 residues. The CDR3 region is CASSLGQGGNSQYF. For the CDR3, the DNA is TGTGCCAGCAGTTTAGGGCAGGGGGGAAATTCGCAGTACTTC.

The chain links TRBV19 to TRBJ2-5; tentative D call: TRBD1 (6 bases). The ends were cut back, 3 bases at V and 3 bases at J, with 11 bases in the middle. Germline V CDR1 and CDR2: LNHDA, SQIVND (reference sequence). The CDR3 loop spans 14 amino acids. The CDR3 nucleotides read TGTGCCAGTAGTATTAGGGGGATGAAAGAGACCCAGTACTTC. As protein: CASSIRGMKETQYF.

The V and J genes are TRBV9 and TRBJ2-3; 8 bases are shared with TRBD2. Germline V CDR1 and CDR2: SGDLS, YYNGEE. J gave up 8 bases and V 2 bases, and 10 bases lay outside the gene matches. The CDR3 contains 15 residues. The DNA of the CDR3 is TGTGCCAGCAGCGTCGGGACTAGAGATCCTACTACGCAGTATTTT. Its protein product is CASSVGTRDPTTQYF.

This clone was detected a few times. This rearrangement joins TRBV11-3 to TRBJ2-7; 7 bases map to TRBD1. Germline V lookup: CDR1 SGHNT, CDR2 YENEEA. The CDR3 is 14 amino acids. V trimming: 1 base; J trimming: 1 base; junction bases outside the gene matches: 1. The CDR3 loop is CASSLGTGSYEQYF. CDR3 coding DNA: TGTGCCAGCAGCTTAGGGACAGGATCCTACGAGCAGTACTTC.

This clone was observed a handful of times. This chain links TRBV9 with TRBJ2-1; TRBD1 agrees at 9 bases. V shed 4 bases and J 7 bases; nucleotides not matched to a gene: 9. In germline, CDR1 is SGDLS, CDR2 YYNGEE. This CDR3 has 15 residues. CDR3 protein: CASSSEGTGWNEQFF. The CDR3 DNA sequence: TGTGCCAGCAGCTCAGAGGGGACAGGGTGGAATGAGCAGTTCTTC.

As concerns this clone: This specimen includes other DNA sequences encoding the same CDR3. The rearrangement links TRBV25-1 to TRBJ1-1, with D possibly being TRBD1 (6 bases). Per germline, CDR1 MGHDK and CDR2 SYGVNS. CDR3 length: 14 amino acids. The V end was cut by 6 bases, the J end by 1 base, with 12 bases between. In DNA, the CDR3 is TGTGCCAGCAGAGAAACAGGGTGGAACACTGAAGCTTTCTTT. It translates to CASRETGWNTEAFF. Drawing the rest from reference TRBV25-1 and TRBJ1-1, the complete variable domain is EADIYQTPRYLVIGTGKKITLECSQTMGHDKMYWYQQDPGMELHLIHYSYGVNSTEKGDLSSESTVSRIRTEHFPLTLESARPSHTSQYLCASRETGWNTEAFFGQGTRLTVV.

V gene TRBV27 combines with J gene TRBJ2-2, with no clear D. Trimming removed 2 bases at V and 0 bases at J, with 4 bases between. The CDR3 runs to 14 residues. Per germline, CDR1 MNHEY and CDR2 SMNVEV (reference sequence). This chain's CDR3 is CASSLRANTGELFF. Written as DNA, the CDR3 is TGTGCCAGCAGTTTACGGGCGAACACCGGGGAGCTGTTTTTT.

The chain employs TRBV9 and TRBJ2-1, with 13 positions matching TRBD2. Germline CDR1 SGDLS, CDR2 YYNGEE. This CDR3 has 15 amino acids. V trimming: 3 bases; J trimming: 9 bases; junction bases outside the gene matches: 6. CDR3: CASSGTSGGAIEQFF. The CDR3 DNA reads as TGTGCCAGCAGCGGAACTAGCGGGGGGGCCATTGAGCAGTTCTTC.

V gene TRBV9 combines with J gene TRBJ1-1, with a possible D match to TRBD1 (6 bases). The CDR3 has 13 residues. The germline CDR1 and CDR2 sequences are SGDLS and YYNGEE. The V end was cut by 3 bases, the J end by 6 bases, with 12 bases between. The CDR3 DNA follows: TGTGCCAGCAGCGCACAGGGAAAGGCTGAAGCTTTCTTT. It codes for CASSAQGKAEAFF.

The genes are TRBV30 and TRBJ1-4; TRBD1 aligns across 7 bases. The junction had 16 bases not matched to a gene; V was cut back by 2 bases and J by 7 bases. CDR1 is GTSNPN and CDR2 is SVGIG in the germline V gene (reference sequence). CDR3 length: 17 residues. The CDR3 region is CAWSPTGDARWGEKLFF. The CDR3 DNA reads as TGTGCCTGGAGTCCAACAGGGGACGCTCGATGGGGTGAAAAACTGTTTTTT.

The sample holds a few counts of this clone. The chain joins TRBV7-9 to TRBJ2-7; D gene uncertain. V shed 4 bases and J shed 2 bases, with 6 bases lying between them. Germline V gives CDR1 SEHNR, CDR2 FQNEAQ (reference sequence). The CDR3 totals 12 residues. CDR3 residues: CASSSRAYEQYF. The CDR3, as DNA: TGTGCCAGCAGCTCCCGGGCCTACGAGCAGTACTTC.

This clone was observed a single time. V and J are TRBV4-1 and TRBJ2-3; 8 bases match TRBD2. Germline V gene lookup returns CDR1 MGHRA and CDR2 YSYEKL. Trimming removed 1 base from V and 2 bases from J; junction bases left unmatched: 8. The CDR3 runs to 17 residues. The CDR3 DNA sequence: TGCGCCAGCAGCCAAGTCGGCCTAGCGGGCACCACAGATACGCAGTATTTT. It translates to CASSQVGLAGTTDTQYF.

The rearrangement uses TRBV10-3 and TRBJ2-2, with a weak D call TRBD1 (6 bases). The length of the CDR3 is 14 residues. The V gene lost 11 bases and the J gene lost 0 bases, with 13 bases spanning the gap. The germline V gene encodes CDR1 ENHRY and CDR2 SYGVKD. The CDR3 loop reads CASTDRANTGELFF. As DNA, the CDR3 is TGTGCCTCGACGGACAGAGCGAACACCGGGGAGCTGTTTTTT.

The chain links TRBV19 to TRBJ1-3, with D perhaps TRBD1 (5 bases). V lost 10 bases and J lost 2, with 12 bases in between. Looked up from germline, CDR1 is LNHDA and CDR2 is SQIVND (reference sequence). This CDR3 is built from 13 residues. CDR3 nucleotides: TGTGCCACCGCAGGGCTGGCTGGAAACACCATATATTTT. Translating gives CATAGLAGNTIYF.

This chain connects TRBV4-1 to TRBJ2-7; TRBD2 matches at 12 bases. This CDR3 comprises 16 residues. Germline V lookup: CDR1 MGHRA, CDR2 YSYEKL. J was trimmed by 2 bases and V by 0 bases; bases with no gene match: 2. The CDR3: CASSQERLAGAYEQYF. The CDR3 bases are TGCGCCAGCAGCCAAGAGCGACTAGCGGGGGCCTACGAGCAGTACTTC.

DNA for the CDR3: TGCGCCAGCAGCTTGGATTGGGCTTCAACTGGAAACACCATATATTTT. Translated: CASSLDWASTGNTIYF. The V call is TRBV5-1, the J call TRBJ1-3; no firm D call. Trimming shortened V by 0 bases and J by 2 bases, and 12 bases separated the two germline ends. This CDR3 comprises 16 residues. From germline, CDR1 is SGHRS and CDR2 YFSETQ.

This clone was seen a few times. The chain is built from TRBV10-3 and TRBJ2-1; 16 bases fit TRBD2. The CDR3 consists of 18 residues. In germline, CDR1 is ENHRY, CDR2 SYGVKD. The V and J ends lost 10 bases and 7 bases, in that order; junction bases with no gene match: 16. CDR3 in DNA: TGTGCCACGGGACCGGGACTAGCGGGGGGGCGGGCAGGTAATGAGCAGTTCTTC. Protein: CATGPGLAGGRAGNEQFF.

With respect to this clone: At one end, the junction sequence differs from germline, possibly due to a read error. The V gene is TRBV7-9, the J gene TRBJ2-7; D perhaps matches TRBD1 (5 bases). Germline V gene data show CDR1 as SEHNR and CDR2 as FQNEAQ (reference sequence). The CDR3 totals 13 residues. CDR3 residues: CSSSSGATYEQYF. DNA of the CDR3: TGTTCCAGCAGCTCTGGGGCCACCTACGAGCAGTACTTC.

The CDR3 spells CASSTLGLASYEQYF. The CDR3 DNA follows: TGTGCCAGCAGCACCCTGGGCCTAGCGAGTTACGAGCAGTACTTC. This chain links TRBV21-1 with TRBJ2-7; the D segment call TRBD2 is taken from the table without a DNA check. TRBV21-1 is reported as a pseudogene. This CDR3 is built from 15 residues.